The 21 T cell receptor beta chains presented below share a single source sample, sequenced in a study of CD8+CD57+ T cells in acquired aplastic anemia. Sequenced patients had shown CD8+CD57+ cell expansion by flow cytometry. Genomic DNA, serving as template, underwent TCR beta VDJ and CDR3 profiling. Using its own MiXCR run on the reads, TCRdb lists one record per CDR3 protein. The sample consists of approximately 260,000 distinct CDR3 sequences, about 80% of them appearing once. The sequencing sample was made of sorted CD4+, CD8+, or CD8+CD57+ T cells (not recorded which) from PBMCs. These receptors were taken from a human donor with aplastic anemia.

The chain is built from TRBV15 and TRBJ2-7, with 7 bases identical to TRBD1. CDR1 is LNHNV and CDR2 is YYDKDF in the germline V gene (reference sequence). The CDR3 runs to 18 residues. V lost 11 bases, J lost 1 base, and 23 bases stayed unmatched. CDR3 region: CASWVHPDGTALSYEQYV. The DNA of the CDR3 is TGTGCCTCCTGGGTTCATCCAGACGGGACAGCCCTTTCCTACGAGCAGTACGTC.

This clonotype came up a few times. This rearrangement joins TRBV7-2 to TRBJ2-3; D is ambiguous. The CDR3 contains 14 residues. Germline-derived CDR1 and CDR2 are SGHTA and FQGNSA. The V gene lost 1 base and the J gene lost 1 base, with 6 bases spanning the gap. CDR3 in amino acids: CASSLDVGTDTQYF. CDR3 sequence (DNA): TGTGCCAGCAGCTTAGACGTGGGCACAGATACGCAGTATTTT.

In its sample, this clonotype was seen a few times. This chain uses TRBV10-3 with TRBJ2-1; TRBD2 might be the D (7 bases). The CDR3 has 15 amino acids. Trimming took 0 bases from V and 7 from J, leaving 13 bases between them. From germline, CDR1 is ENHRY and CDR2 SYGVKD. The CDR3 sequence: CAISESGGAQNEQFF. The CDR3 nucleotides are TGTGCCATCAGTGAGTCTGGGGGGGCGCAGAATGAGCAGTTCTTC.

A note on this clonotype: This is likely a read error, given that the CDR3 carries no conserved phenylalanine or tryptophan at its end. Because the CDR3's place on the DNA is in doubt, the DNA is left out and the CDR3 is given as listed by TCRdb. This chain connects TRBV2 to TRBJ2-1; the tabulated D call, TRBD1, remains unverified against the DNA. Germline values: CDR1 SNHLY, CDR2 FYNNEI. The CDR3 sequence runs 16 residues, both termini included. This CDR3 is CASGDGGTDTQYFGLC.

The chain is built from TRBV9 and TRBJ1-2; D is ambiguous. This CDR3 is 12 amino acids long. From germline, CDR1 is SGDLS and CDR2 YYNGEE. Between the trimmed V and J ends, which lost 4 bases and 2 bases, there was a span of 6 bases. CDR3 residues: CASSNLNYGYTF. The CDR3 DNA reads as TGTGCCAGCAGCAACCTGAACTATGGCTACACCTTC.

Concerning this clonotype: Sequence at one end of the junction differs from germline and may be a read error. CDR3 nucleotide sequence: TGTGCCAGCAGCATGGGCTCAAGCCAAGATACCCAGTATTTC. As protein: CASSMGSSQDTQYF. V and J are TRBV15 and TRBJ2-3; D is unclear. There are 14 residues in the CDR3. CDR1 and CDR2 (germline): LNHNV, YYDKDF (reference sequence).

The rearrangement links TRBV20-1 to TRBJ1-6; D might be TRBD1 (6 bases). Per the germline V gene, CDR1 is DFQATT and CDR2 is SNEGSKA (reference sequence). The CDR3 extends over 15 amino acids. Trimming shortened V by 4 bases and J by 1 base, and 11 bases separated the two germline ends. CDR3 amino acids: CSATDRTSYNSPLHF. The CDR3 region has the DNA TGCAGTGCTACTGACAGGACGTCCTATAATTCACCCCTCCACTTT.

The chain recombines TRBV27 with TRBJ1-6; unclear D gene. Trimming took 0 bases from V and 10 from J, leaving 13 bases between them. The germline V gene has CDR1 MNHEY and CDR2 SMNVEV (reference sequence). The CDR3 sequence is 15 residues long. The CDR3 DNA follows: TGTGCCAGCAGTTTATCGAAGGGTTCGGGGTCACCCCTCCACTTT. The encoded protein is CASSLSKGSGSPLHF.

V usage is TRBV7-9 and J usage is TRBJ1-1; D not certain. Trimming removed 0 bases at V and 13 bases at J, with 21 bases between. This CDR3 comprises 15 residues. Germline CDR1 reads SEHNR; CDR2 reads FQNEAQ (reference sequence). CDR3 nucleotides: TGTGCCAGCAGCTTAGCTGTGAGCTGCAGCGCCAACGTTTTCTTT. Residues: CASSLAVSCSANVFF.

This rearrangement joins TRBV7-3 to TRBJ2-1, with D unclear. Trimming left V 2 bases short and J 7 bases short, with 9 bases between. Germline CDR1 and CDR2: SGHTA and FQGTGA. The CDR3 consists of 13 residues. CDR3 bases: TGTGCCAGCAGCTTAGATACCGGGAATGAGCAGTTCTTC. Protein product: CASSLDTGNEQFF. The variable domain in full, completed from reference TRBV7-3 and TRBJ2-1, reads GAGVSQTPSNKVTEKGKYVELRCDPISGHTALYWYRQSLGQGPEFLIYFQGTGAADDSGLPNDRFFAVRPEGSVSTLKIQRTERGDSAVYLCASSLDTGNEQFFGPGTRLTVL.

The chain uses TRBV6-2 or TRBV6-3 and TRBJ2-3; 9 bases agree with TRBD2. The J segment lost 1 base and the V segment lost 7 bases, leaving 6 bases of the junction unmatched. The germline gives CDR1 MNHEY, CDR2 SVGEGT. This CDR3 has 15 residues. The CDR3 reads CASMGIAGGTDTQYF. The CDR3 region has the DNA TGTGCCAGCATGGGGATAGCGGGAGGCACAGATACGCAGTATTTT.

The chain employs TRBV11-1 and TRBJ1-2; 9 bases line up with TRBD1. V shed 5 bases and J 4 bases; nucleotides not matched to a gene: 14. From germline, CDR1 is SGHAT and CDR2 FQDESV (reference sequence). This CDR3 region has 17 residues. CDR3 sequence reads: CASSAHLTGTGTYGYTF. CDR3 DNA: TGTGCCAGCAGCGCACATCTCACCGGGACAGGGACCTATGGCTACACCTTC.

The rearrangement uses TRBV7-9 and TRBJ1-5; D not resolved. The CDR3 runs 14 residues. The germline CDR1 and CDR2 sequences are SEHNR and FQNEAQ (reference sequence). The ends were cut back, 6 bases at V and 16 bases at J, with 25 bases in the middle. In DNA, the CDR3 is TGTGCCAGCAGTGAGTCGTATAGCAAGCAGACCGATCATTTT. Residues: CASSESYSKQTDHF. Full variable domain (missing parts from reference TRBV7-9 and TRBJ1-5): DTGVSQNPRHKITKRGQNVTFRCDPISEHNRLYWYRQTLGQGPEFLTYFQNEAQLEKSRLLSDRFSAERPKGSFSTLEIQRTEQGDSAMYLCASSESYSKQTDHFGDGTRLSIL.

On this clonotype: Because it lacks the conserved phenylalanine or tryptophan at the end, this CDR3 is likely a read error. The limits of the CDR3 on the DNA are not certain, so only TCRdb's listed CDR3 is given. V and J are TRBV7-2 and TRBJ2-5; the table's D call, TRBD1, was not checked against the DNA. The CDR3 is 14 residues long, ends included. The germline CDR1 and CDR2 sequences are SGHTA and FQGNSA. The CDR3 here is CASSLRGGADYGYI.

This chain joins TRBV7-2 and TRBJ1-2; D remains unclear. The CDR3 extends over 12 amino acids. Trimming cost V 1 base and J 10 bases, with 10 bases left between them. CDR1 is SGHTA, CDR2 FQGNSA, per germline. This CDR3 is CASSLGAGLYTF. CDR3 in DNA: TGTGCCAGCAGCTTAGGGGCCGGACTCTACACCTTC.

The chain has TRBV7-6 and TRBJ1-1, with D unresolved. The germline CDR1 and CDR2 sequences are SGHVS and FNYEAQ. This CDR3 comprises 15 residues. Trimming took off 3 bases at V and 13 bases at J, with 24 bases between the two ends. CDR3 nucleotides: TGTGCCAGCAGCTTGAGTTCCTATAATTCCACTGACCATTTCTTT. Translating it yields CASSLSSYNSTDHFF.

The V and J genes are TRBV12-5 and TRBJ2-3, with no clear D. Germline V gene data show CDR1 as LGHNT and CDR2 as FRNRAP. V lost 1 base and J 6 bases, leaving 5 bases between the germline ends. The CDR3 is 12 amino acids. The CDR3 loop is CASGLGRDTQYF. The CDR3 region has the DNA TGTGCTAGTGGTTTGGGGCGTGATACGCAGTATTTT. Full variable domain (rest looked up from reference TRBV12-5 and TRBJ2-3): DARVTQTPRHKVTEMGQEVTMRCQPILGHNTVFWYRQTMMQGLELLAYFRNRAPLDDSGMPKDRFSAEMPDATLATLKIQPSEPRDSAVYFCASGLGRDTQYFGPGTRLTVL.

This clonotype was detected a few times. V usage is TRBV7-9 and J usage is TRBJ2-3; 9 bases fit TRBD2. V shed 3 bases, J shed 13 bases, and the junction held 14 bases outside the gene matches. This CDR3 has 15 amino acids. The germline gives CDR1 SEHNR, CDR2 FQNEAQ (reference sequence). Written as DNA, the CDR3 is TGTGCCAGCAGCTTTGGAAGAAGCGGGGGGAGCGATGAGTATTTT. Translated, it gives CASSFGRSGGSDEYF. Combining the CDR3 with reference TRBV7-9 and TRBJ2-3 gives the whole variable domain DTGVSQNPRHKITKRGQNVTFRCDPISEHNRLYWYRQTLGQGPEFLTYFQNEAQLEKSRLLSDRFSAERPKGSFSTLEIQRTEQGDSAMYLCASSFGRSGGSDEYFGPGTRLTVL.

V gene TRBV7-3 combines with J gene TRBJ2-4; tentatively, D is TRBD2 (5 bases). There are 12 residues in the CDR3. Trimming took off 8 bases at V and 15 bases at J, with 20 bases between the two ends. Germline V gene lookup returns CDR1 SGHTA and CDR2 FQGTGA. CDR3 sequence: CASGGGGRNPYF. CDR3 DNA sequence: TGTGCCAGCGGAGGAGGTGGGAGAAATCCGTACTTC.

To note about this clonotype: Germline is not matched at one junction end, which may reflect a read error. The chain uses TRBV2 and TRBJ1-1; possible D gene TRBD1, 5 bases. In germline, CDR1 is SNHLY, CDR2 FYNNEI. There are 15 residues in the CDR3. CDR3 DNA: TGTGCCAGCAGGTTAGGCGGGGCAGTGCACACTGAGGCTTTCTTC. It specifies CASRLGGAVHTEAFF.

CDR3 protein: CASSMPEGRDTEAFF. CDR3 nucleotide sequence: TGTGCCAGTAGTATGCCCGAGGGCAGAGACACTGAAGCTTTCTTT. J is TRBJ1-1 and V is TRBV5-6; unclear D gene. CDR1 is SGHDT and CDR2 is YYEEEE in the germline V gene. Trimming removed 8 bases from V and 3 bases from J, with 20 bases in between. The CDR3 contains 15 residues.